The 21 T cell receptor beta chains presented below share a single source sample, sequenced in a study of beta chain features in type 1 diabetes. As every portion of the isolated RNA was reverse transcribed, the sequencing read expressed TCRB transcripts. The assay was immunoSEQ multiplex PCR, and TCRdb's table has in-frame clones only and misses some. The sample shows more than 150,000 clones, about 9.1% of them seen only once. The specimen sequenced was central memory CD4+ T cells from blood. The receptors stem from a woman younger than 35 in good health.

The CDR3 region has the DNA TGTGCCAGCAGTGTTGACGGGGGTTATGGCTACACCTTC. Protein sequence: CASSVDGGYGYTF. The chain employs TRBV6-1 and TRBJ1-2; a possible D gene is TRBD1 (5 bases). Trimming stripped 4 bases from V and 5 bases from J, with 11 bases between. The CDR3 loop spans 13 amino acids. CDR1 is MNHNS and CDR2 is SASEGT in the germline V gene.

V and J are TRBV5-6 and TRBJ2-7, with TRBD1 matching over 12 bases. The CDR3 is 15 residues long. V trimming: 4 bases; J trimming: 4 bases; junction bases outside the gene matches: 6. Germline-derived CDR1 and CDR2 are SGHDT and YYEEEE. The CDR3 DNA sequence: TGTGCCAGCAGCCGCGAGGGACAGGGGGCTTACGAGCAGTACTTC. It specifies CASSREGQGAYEQYF.

This clone has more than one count but fewer than ten. The gene calls are TRBV6-6 and TRBJ1-5; the D gene is possibly TRBD1 (5 bases). This CDR3 is built from 13 residues. Per the germline V gene, CDR1 is MNHNY and CDR2 is SVGAGI (reference sequence). Trimming took 6 bases from V and 2 from J, leaving 8 bases between them. The CDR3 sequence: CASSPGGNQPQHF. The CDR3 DNA follows: TGTGCCAGCAGCCCGGGGGGCAATCAGCCCCAGCATTTT.

There are a few counts of this clone. The gene calls are TRBV5-6 and TRBJ1-2; 7 nucleotides line up with TRBD1. This CDR3 has 15 amino acids. Losses at the gene ends were 0 bases for V and 4 bases for J; bases not matched to a gene: 6. Germline loops: CDR1 SGHDT, CDR2 YYEEEE. The CDR3: CASSLGDRLFYGYTF. The CDR3 region has the DNA TGTGCCAGCAGCTTGGGGGACAGACTATTCTATGGCTACACCTTC.

This sequence joins TRBV2 and TRBJ1-2, with 8 positions matching TRBD1. Trimming at V came to 5 bases and at J to 4 bases, leaving 6 bases not matched to a gene. The CDR3 is 14 residues long. The germline gives CDR1 SNHLY, CDR2 FYNNEI. CDR3 bases: TGTGCCAGCAGTCCGGACAGGGTTAGCTATGGCTACACCTTC. It is translated as CASSPDRVSYGYTF.

This chain connects TRBV7-2 to TRBJ2-1, with TRBD2 identical over 11 bases. The CDR3 consists of 16 residues. J lost 6 bases, V lost 4 bases, and 8 bases had no gene match. Germline-derived CDR1 and CDR2 are SGHTA and FQGNSA. This CDR3 reads CASSYSRGLAVNEQFF. The CDR3 DNA follows: TGTGCCAGCAGCTATTCCAGGGGACTAGCGGTCAATGAGCAGTTCTTC. Full variable domain (missing parts from reference TRBV7-2 and TRBJ2-1): GAGVSQSPSNKVTEKGKDVELRCDPISGHTALYWYRQSLGQGLEFLIYFQGNSAPDKSGLPSDRFSAERTGGSVSTLTIQRTQQEDSAVYLCASSYSRGLAVNEQFFGPGTRLTVL.

The genes are TRBV18 and TRBJ1-6; a possible D gene is TRBD1 (6 bases). The germline gives CDR1 KGHSH, CDR2 LQKENI. Trimming removed 6 bases from V and 5 bases from J, with 17 bases in between. This CDR3 is built from 16 residues. The CDR3 is CASSPEGGTNNSPLHF. In nucleotides, the CDR3 is TGTGCCAGCTCCCCCGAGGGAGGGACAAATAATTCACCCCTCCACTTT.

This clone was observed a handful of times. The chain carries TRBV7-9 and TRBJ1-5; D might be TRBD1 (6 bases). Trimming shortened V by 0 bases and J by 7 bases, and 13 bases separated the two germline ends. Germline CDR1 is SEHNR and CDR2 is FQNEAQ (reference sequence). The CDR3 is made up of 15 amino acids. The CDR3 DNA follows: TGTGCCAGCAGCTTAGCGTCAGGGGAGGGGCAGCCCCAGCATTTT. Translation: CASSLASGEGQPQHF.

This clone came up a few times. The chain combines TRBV28 with TRBJ2-7, with D uncertain. CDR1 MDHEN and CDR2 SYDVKM come from the germline V gene. The germline V and J ends were trimmed by 3 bases and 4 bases, with 13 bases remaining between them. The CDR3 contains 14 residues. The CDR3 DNA is TGTGCCAGCAGTTTCCGGAGTTGGCAATACGAGCAGTACTTC. Translated: CASSFRSWQYEQYF. The variable domain in full, with the rest retrieved from reference TRBV28 and TRBJ2-7, is DVKVTQSSRYLVKRTGEKVFLECVQDMDHENMFWYRQDPGLGLRLIYFSYDVKMKEKGDIPEGYSVSREKKERFSLILESASTNQTSMYLCASSFRSWQYEQYFGPGTRLTVT.

The chain employs TRBV6-5 and TRBJ2-3; 10 nucleotides agree with TRBD1. Germline CDR1 reads MNHEY; CDR2 reads SVGAGI. V lost 0 bases to trimming and J lost 6 bases; unmatched junction nucleotides: 6. This CDR3 region has 16 residues. CDR3 coding DNA: TGTGCCAGCAGTTACTCCCGACAGGGGGCAGGTGATACGCAGTATTTT. Translation: CASSYSRQGAGDTQYF.

This sequence joins TRBV9 and TRBJ2-2; D is possibly TRBD2 (6 bases). The V and J ends lost 2 bases and 4 bases respectively, with 15 bases between them. The CDR3 consists of 16 residues. Germline CDR1 is SGDLS and CDR2 is YYNGEE. CDR3 bases: TGTGCCAGCAGCGTGAGCGGAGGGCCCGGCACCGGGGAGCTGTTTTTT. Its protein is CASSVSGGPGTGELFF.

There are many counts of this clone. J is TRBJ1-1 and V is TRBV2, with a weak D call TRBD1 (5 bases). CDR1 and CDR2 (germline): SNHLY, FYNNEI. The CDR3 is 13 amino acids. The V and J ends lost 7 bases and 2 bases respectively, with 11 bases between them. CDR3 DNA sequence: TGTGCCAGCAATCAACAGGCAAACACTGAAGCTTTCTTT. This codes for CASNQQANTEAFF.

This clone was observed a handful of times. CDR3 residues: CASSPTSGIETQYF. CDR3 DNA: TGTGCCAGCTCACCGACTAGCGGGATTGAGACCCAGTACTTC. The genes are TRBV18 and TRBJ2-5, with 11 nucleotides matching TRBD2. V lost 3 bases to trimming and J lost 5 bases; unmatched junction nucleotides: 2. The CDR3 extends over 14 amino acids. The germline gives CDR1 KGHSH, CDR2 LQKENI.

The CDR3 coding sequence is TGTGCCAGCAGCAAAGGGGACAGGCCATCGGGCTATGGCTACACCTTC. Translated, it gives CASSKGDRPSGYGYTF. V gene TRBV7-9 combines with J gene TRBJ1-2; 8 nucleotides line up with TRBD1. The CDR3 is 16 residues long. Unmatched junction bases numbered 12, after V lost 5 bases and J lost 4 bases. Per the germline V gene, CDR1 is SEHNR and CDR2 is FQNEAQ (reference sequence). The complete variable domain, with remaining parts taken from reference TRBV7-9 and TRBJ1-2, reads DTGVSQNPRHKITKRGQNVTFRCDPISEHNRLYWYRQTLGQGPEFLTYFQNEAQLEKSRLLSDRFSAERPKGSFSTLEIQRTEQGDSAMYLCASSKGDRPSGYGYTFGSGTRLTVV.

V usage is TRBV5-4 and J usage is TRBJ2-3, with TRBD2 matching 12 bases. The CDR3 loop spans 14 amino acids. J lost 6 bases, V lost 6 bases, and 5 bases had no gene match. CDR1 is SGHNT and CDR2 is YYREEE in the germline V gene (reference sequence). The CDR3 protein is CASTRTSGVDTQYF. CDR3 DNA: TGTGCCAGCACCAGGACTAGCGGGGTGGATACGCAGTATTTT.

This clone was observed at least ten times. This same CDR3 is encoded by further DNA sequences in the sample. The chain combines TRBV11-2 with TRBJ2-5; weak D call: TRBD1 (5 bases). The V gene lost 1 base and the J gene lost 4 bases, with 10 bases spanning the gap. CDR1 and CDR2 (germline): SGHAT, FQNNGV. The CDR3 sequence is 14 residues long. In DNA form, the CDR3 reads TGTGCCAGCAGCTTAGGGGGCGGCCGAGAGACCCAGTACTTC. It encodes CASSLGGGRETQYF. The variable domain in full, completed from reference TRBV11-2 and TRBJ2-5, reads EAGVAQSPRYKIIEKRQSVAFWCNPISGHATLYWYQQILGQGPKLLIQFQNNGVVDDSQLPKDRFSAERLKGVDSTLKIQPAKLEDSAVYLCASSLGGGRETQYFGPGTRLLVL.

This rearrangement joins TRBV19 to TRBJ2-6, with D unresolved. CDR1 LNHDA and CDR2 SQIVND come from the germline V gene (reference sequence). There are 15 residues in the CDR3. Trimming left V 4 bases short and J 0 bases short, with 7 bases between. The CDR3 region is CASSRLNSGANVLTF. DNA for the CDR3: TGTGCCAGTAGTAGGCTGAACTCTGGGGCCAACGTCCTGACTTTC.

DNA of the CDR3: TGTGCCAGCAGTCCCCGGGACAGGGGTAGATCACCCCTCCACTTT. It encodes CASSPRDRGRSPLHF. This sequence joins TRBV28 and TRBJ1-6; the match to TRBD1 covers 10 bases. J gave up 10 bases and V 5 bases, and 8 bases lay outside the gene matches. The CDR3 sequence is 15 residues long. Germline CDR1 and CDR2: MDHEN and SYDVKM.

The chain couples TRBV2 to TRBJ1-2; possible D gene TRBD1, 5 bases. Between the trimmed V and J ends, which lost 7 bases and 8 bases, there was a span of 14 bases. The germline V gene has CDR1 SNHLY and CDR2 FYNNEI. The CDR3 is 12 residues long. The CDR3 DNA follows: TGTGCCAGCATTCCGCAGACAGACGGCTACACCTTC. Amino acids: CASIPQTDGYTF.

This clone has a handful of counts. V and J are TRBV11-2 and TRBJ1-3; 8 positions agree with TRBD1. CDR1 and CDR2 (germline): SGHAT, FQNNGV. The CDR3 sequence is 13 residues long. Trimming at V came to 5 bases and at J to 8 bases, leaving 5 bases not matched to a gene. DNA of the CDR3: TGTGCCAGCAGCCCCGGACAGGGAGACACCATATATTTT. Translating it yields CASSPGQGDTIYF.

J is TRBJ1-1 and V is TRBV6-1; tentative D call: TRBD1 (5 bases). The ends were cut back, 1 base at V and 1 base at J, with 10 bases in the middle. Germline V gene lookup returns CDR1 MNHNS and CDR2 SASEGT. The CDR3 is made up of 15 amino acids. Written as DNA, the CDR3 is TGTGCCAGCAGTGAAGTCGCAGGGCGGAACACTGAAGCTTTCTTT. It yields the protein CASSEVAGRNTEAFF.